This TCR beta chain was observed in a study of cytomegalovirus exposure and HLA in healthy donors (dated by TCRdb to about 2017). With respect to the entire study: An earlier analysis of roughly 630 of the donors reported approximately 270 Gb of sequence data and some 120 million unique TCR beta sequences from 150 million to 200 million T cells. Roughly 300 gigabases of sequencing data and 70 million to 85 million unique TCR sequences were included in an early release covering several hundred HLA-typed donors. Among the roughly 410 genotyped donors, approximately 82% belonged to the genetic ancestry cluster associated with self-reported Caucasian donors. The aim of the study was to test whether cataloging public T cell receptors could identify signatures of past pathogen exposure. Using immunosequencing, the study profiled T cell repertoires from roughly 650 subjects and related those repertoires to cytomegalovirus serostatus. Besides the first cohort of roughly 700 subjects, a separate validation cohort made up of around 120 different subjects was used. High-throughput TCR immunosequencing, statistical association of individual TCRs with disease status, and machine learning were combined to predict cytomegalovirus infection status. In a later analysis, previously published TCR beta repertoires from 550 to 700 donors were re-analyzed and high-resolution HLA genotyping was added so that TCR occurrence patterns could be studied. In the later analysis, no new phenotypic data were used to find candidate immune exposures; instead, reliance was placed on TCR beta sequences and their occurrence across donors. To decide whether each TCR beta V gene segment behaved as functional or pseudogenic, an earlier analysis of some 600 of the donors relied on high-throughput TCR beta sequencing. Donor age, sex, ethnicity and CMV serostatus were collected together with the repertoire data. A later genetic analysis took genome-wide SNP genotypes for about three fifths of the 666 donors and used that subset as a discovery cohort. All discovery cohort repertoires had been generated using a single sequencing platform. HLA typing included class I and class II loci at four-digit resolution. The number of donors typed differed by locus, with about 629-630 for A, B, C, DRB1 and DQB1, 522 for DQA1, 606 for DPA1, and around 460 for DPB1. Four to six DR-DQ haplotypes were handled as single units for association and clustering, since linkage in the cohort was strong. Among roughly 370 genotyped donors of the cohort, an average of 235,054 unique TCR beta nucleotide sequences were sequenced per donor, 15% to 20% of them non-productive.

The cohort comprised 666 healthy bone marrow donors. Cohort members were all nominally healthy when sampled, although unrecorded immune exposures were likely present. The donor was CMV seronegative and belonged to the group of 350 to 400 seronegative cohort members. Each donor provided a peripheral blood sample, and peripheral blood mononuclear cells were used for TCR beta sequencing. Genomic DNA was extracted from the blood cell samples with the Qiagen DNeasy Blood Extraction Kit. The receptor library was made with the immunoSEQ multiplex PCR assay. The multiplex PCR relied on a mix of 60 forward primers for TCR Vbeta segments and 13 reverse primers for TCR Jbeta segments. A multiplex PCR assay on genomic DNA amplified the CDR3 region of rearranged TCR beta genes. The Illumina HiSeq System was used to sequence the amplified TCR beta libraries as 87-base-pair reads. From the authors' description of their analysis: A later analysis tallied about 77 million unique TCR beta chains across the 640 or so repertoires, and some 10 million of those chains were shared by two or more donors. Raw reads were error-corrected and collapsed into unique sequences by a nearest-neighbor algorithm in which closely related sequences were merged to remove PCR and sequencing errors. Alignment of CDR3 sequences to IMGT reference sequences was used to assign V, D and J gene segments. For a sequence to be retained, a match of at least six nucleotides was required to both a V gene segment and a J gene segment. A rearrangement counted as productive if the CDR3 had no stop codons and remained in frame with V and J, and every other rearrangement counted as non-productive. CDR3 was defined according to IMGT convention as the region running from the second conserved V-encoded cysteine to the conserved J-encoded phenylalanine. In an earlier analysis of more than 550 of the donors, sequences lacking an unambiguous match to a single V gene segment were excluded. In an earlier analysis of approximately 500 of the donors, a V segment was called functional when productive rearrangements were above 56.7%, and segregating when the standard deviation between donors exceeded 5%. A statistical classification framework was developed to diagnose cytomegalovirus status using the catalog of TCR beta chain sequences. In a later analysis, TCR nucleotide sequences were compared against IMGT/GENE-DB human TR gene sequences so that V and J genes could be assigned. A later analysis assigned CDR3 sequences and most-parsimonious VDJ recombination scenarios with the TCRdist pipeline. A later analysis defined each TCR beta chain by its CDR3 amino acid sequence plus V-gene family, and excluded reads lacking a unique V-gene family. To address suspected cross-contamination and a sequencing artifact, a later analysis removed around 600 highly shared, low-generation-probability nucleotide sequences. In a later analysis, a clonal expansion index for each public chain was calculated from normalized within-repertoire ranks of inferred template counts. In a later analysis, generation probabilities were computed using a VDJ recombination model fitted to out-of-frame rearrangements, and the results were checked against IGoR. Hypergeometric tests were used in a later analysis to score TCR-TCR, TCR-HLA and TCR-CMV co-occurrence, with a repertoire-size bias correction applied to the TCR pairs. To estimate false discovery rates, a later analysis permuted the HLA or CMV assignments 20 times. In a later analysis, co-occurring TCRs were grouped using DBSCAN, and TCRdist sequence similarity was added for clustering within HLA-allele-positive subsets. Repertoires with fewer than 30,000 or more than 120,000 public chains, plus five repertoires with anomalous nucleotide sharing, were excluded from co-occurrence clustering. TCRdb re-hosts the immuneACCESS table, in-frame sequences only. Its copies lack some clones; in the studies checked, an unresolved V gene accounts for under half of them, and the cause for the rest is not known. That table supplies the V and J calls and clone size; D and trimming were determined from the DNA. The sample table shows under 70,000 clones, and 70% to 85% are seen once. The ten largest make up around 3% of the sample.

V is pruned by 6 bases and J by 0 bases, leaving 3 bases of the junction without a gene match. Its CDR3 holds 15 amino acids, cysteine through phenylalanine. Only the CDR3 part of the read is kept: 45 bases, read in frame from the first base. CDR1 and CDR2 (MNHEY, SVGAGI) derive from the germline V gene. What the research found in general, with its limitations: In a later analysis, HLA-associated TCR beta chains showed more clonal expansion and lower generation probabilities than non-associated chains that were equally common. Because counts were too low, about 18 rarely observed V segments, including chromosome 9 orphons, were excluded from the earlier analysis of roughly 580 of the donors. In a later genetic analysis, fewer N-insertions in productive TCRs were reported among donors in an Asian-associated ancestry cluster than the roughly 640-donor mean. According to a later analysis, most CMV-associated TCR beta chains appeared to be HLA-restricted, and the HLA associations seemed to be driven largely by CMV exposure. Because HLA typing was unavailable for some donors at each locus, only the typed subset was used in association tests. Linkage disequilibrium might explain the correlated functional status among segregating V segments, but an unknown experimental factor could not be ruled out. The cohort was sequenced for TCR beta chains only, and without alpha or paired-chain data the features that could be detected were limited. A later analysis found that TCR association rates varied across HLA loci, with DRB1 alleles showing the most associated TCRs and HLA-C alleles the fewest. Because the 87-base-pair reads could not distinguish some IMGT-functional V segments, including TRBV6-2 and TRBV6-3, those segments were excluded. Assigning TCR associations to individual alleles was difficult when HLA alleles, especially DR and DQ, strongly co-occurred. The only immune exposure information available for the cohort was CMV serostatus. According to the authors, the approach could potentially be generalized to other disease states and immunological phenotypes. According to a later analysis, parvovirus B19, influenza, CMV and Epstein-Barr virus appeared linked to several top co-occurrence clusters. The classifier was reported to diagnose cytomegalovirus status with high specificity and sensitivity in both the original cohort and the validation cohort. In a later genetic analysis, a missense DCLRE1C variant was associated with V-gene and J-gene trimming of TCR beta chains, and the association was replicated in an independent cohort. The study listed 164 TCR beta chains as associated with cytomegalovirus. A further reported finding was that TCR beta sequences accurately predicted the HLA-A and HLA-B alleles for most subjects in the first cohort. In a later analysis, some 17,000 TCR beta sequences were associated with specific HLA alleles at a false discovery rate of 0.05. Presence/absence analyses assumed roughly uniform sequencing depth across donors, an assumption that may not hold. Across donors, most TCR sequences were observed very rarely, whereas some public TCRs were present in many individuals. The sequencing pipeline was judged likely to have produced a cluster of highly shared sequence variants as a technical artifact. In an earlier analysis of more than 500 of the donors, most TCR beta V segments appeared in productive rearrangements about 87% or about 30% of the time, broadly matching IMGT annotations. Three of the identified cytomegalovirus-associated TCR beta chains were confirmed in vitro to be specific for cytomegalovirus antigens.

As to this clone: Its target antigen remains unknown. Qualities for individual bases were not recorded, and no much larger clone is one base off.

This sequence uses TRBV6-5 and TRBJ1-3, and TRBD1 aligns with 9 junction nucleotides. Sequencing was performed on PBMCs. This receptor was taken from a man between 50 and 59 years old in good health and CMV-seronegative. The sequence in DNA is TGTGCCAGCAGAATGACAGGGGGCTCTGGAAACACCATATATTTT. It codes for CASRMTGGSGNTIYF.